The 21 T cell receptor beta chains below come from one sample, sequenced in a study of blood T cell repertoires in COVID-19. Sequencing used immunoSEQ multiplex PCR; TCRdb keeps in-frame clones, though not all of them. The sample has about 180,000 clones, roughly nine tenths seen once. Sequenced input: peripheral blood. The receptors were gathered from a woman aged 25 to 45 with active or convalescent COVID-19.

V and J are TRBV14 and TRBJ2-7; D not certain. Deletions cut 0 bases from V and 6 bases from J, with 12 bases between. The CDR3 covers 14 residues. Looked up from germline, CDR1 is SGHDN and CDR2 is FVKESK. The CDR3 spells CASSQDLVSVEQYF. CDR3 coding DNA: TGTGCCAGCAGCCAAGATCTCGTCTCCGTCGAGCAGTACTTC.

V is TRBV6-5 and J is TRBJ1-2; tentatively, D is TRBD1 (6 bases). Trimming shortened V by 0 bases and J by 2 bases, and 10 bases separated the two germline ends. The CDR3 spans 15 residues. Looked up from germline, CDR1 is MNHEY and CDR2 is SVGAGI. As DNA, the CDR3 is TGTGCCAGCAGTTACTCGACAGGCTACAACTATGGCTACACCTTC. Residues: CASSYSTGYNYGYTF.

The gene calls are TRBV7-9 and TRBJ1-1, with TRBD1 identical over 7 bases. Germline V gives CDR1 SEHNR, CDR2 FQNEAQ (reference sequence). The V and J ends lost 5 bases and 0 bases, in that order; junction bases with no gene match: 6. The CDR3 extends over 15 amino acids. CDR3 protein: CASSQRQGMNTEAFF. The CDR3 DNA follows: TGTGCCAGCAGCCAAAGACAGGGAATGAACACTGAAGCTTTCTTT.

The J gene is TRBJ1-3, the V gene TRBV6-1, with D possibly TRBD1 on 6 matching bases. Trimming cost V 4 bases and J 0 bases, with 13 bases left between them. The CDR3 length is 16 residues. Germline CDR1 MNHNS, CDR2 SASEGT. The CDR3 DNA follows: TGTGCCAGCAGTGGATTACAGGGATACTCTGGAAACACCATATATTTT. As protein: CASSGLQGYSGNTIYF.

This clone was seen more than once but under ten times. The V call is TRBV2, the J call TRBJ1-4; the D is unclear. Germline CDR1 and CDR2: SNHLY and FYNNEI. Trimming removed 3 bases from V and 9 bases from J, with 5 bases in between. The CDR3 loop spans 11 amino acids. For the CDR3, the DNA is TGTGCCAGCAGTGATTTCAAAAAACTGTTTTTT. Its translation is CASSDFKKLFF.

The chain carries TRBV28 and TRBJ1-1; D possibly corresponds to TRBD1 (5 bases). The CDR3 has 15 residues. Trimming shortened V by 2 bases and J by 1 base, and 11 bases separated the two germline ends. Germline loops: CDR1 MDHEN, CDR2 SYDVKM. The CDR3, as DNA: TGTGCCAGCAGTTTACCCCCGGGGGGGAACACTGAAGCTTTCTTT. Protein product: CASSLPPGGNTEAFF.

This sequence joins TRBV28 and TRBJ1-2, with 7 positions matching TRBD1. The CDR3 runs to 14 residues. Germline V lookup: CDR1 MDHEN, CDR2 SYDVKM. Losses at the gene ends were 8 bases for V and 3 bases for J; bases not matched to a gene: 9. CDR3 amino acids: CASLGHQGDYGYTF. The CDR3 DNA is TGTGCCAGCTTGGGACATCAGGGGGACTATGGCTACACCTTC.

Comment on this clone: The sample has other DNA sequences that encode this CDR3 too. This rearrangement joins TRBV4-1 to TRBJ2-7; 7 bases map to TRBD2. Germline values: CDR1 MGHRA, CDR2 YSYEKL. The trim removed 0 bases at V and 1 base at J, leaving 3 bases unmatched. CDR3 size: 15 residues. CDR3 sequence (DNA): TGCGCCAGCAGCCAAGAGAGCGGGGAATCCTACGAGCAGTACTTC. It specifies CASSQESGESYEQYF.

The J gene is TRBJ2-1, the V gene TRBV28; D is uncertain. The germline V gene has CDR1 MDHEN and CDR2 SYDVKM. Trimming removed 5 bases from V and 0 bases from J, with 8 bases in between. The CDR3 is made up of 14 amino acids. CDR3 sequence (DNA): TGTGCCAGCAGTCTCCTCAGCTCCTACAATGAGCAGTTCTTC. It translates to CASSLLSSYNEQFF.

CDR3 DNA: TGTGCCAGCAGCTTAGTAGCGGGGCTCTACGAGCAGTACTTC. Amino acids: CASSLVAGLYEQYF. This chain uses TRBV11-2 with TRBJ2-7; the match to TRBD2 covers 8 bases. Trimming cost V 1 base and J 3 bases; bases outside gene matches: 2. CDR1 SGHAT and CDR2 FQNNGV come from the germline V gene. The CDR3 is made up of 14 amino acids.

The V gene is TRBV5-4, the J gene TRBJ2-5, with D perhaps TRBD1 (5 bases). The CDR3 contains 15 residues. Germline loops: CDR1 SGHNT, CDR2 YYREEE (reference sequence). Trimming removed 4 bases from V and 3 bases from J, with 16 bases in between. The CDR3 reads CASSKGRAGEETQYF. DNA of the CDR3: TGTGCCAGCAGCAAGGGCAGGGCTGGAGAAGAGACCCAGTACTTC. Full variable domain (remainder filled in from reference TRBV5-4 and TRBJ2-5): ETGVTQSPTHLIKTRGQQVTLRCSSQSGHNTVSWYQQALGQGPQFIFQYYREEENGRGNFPPRFSGLQFPNYSSELNVNALELDDSALYLCASSKGRAGEETQYFGPGTRLLVL.

Concerning this clone itself: Other nucleotide sequences from this sample produce the same CDR3. The V gene is TRBV9, the J gene TRBJ1-2; 7 bases match TRBD1. CDR1 is SGDLS, CDR2 YYNGEE, per germline. The V gene end was trimmed by 0 bases and the J gene end by 4 bases; junction bases not matched to a gene: 0. This CDR3 has 13 residues. The CDR3 here is CASSVDRGYGYTF. The CDR3 bases are TGTGCCAGCAGCGTAGACAGGGGCTATGGCTACACCTTC.

This clone appeared a single time. The chain uses TRBV7-9 and TRBJ2-5, with 8 bases aligning to TRBD2. The germline gives CDR1 SEHNR, CDR2 FQNEAQ (reference sequence). The CDR3 runs to 15 residues. V lost 4 bases, J lost 1 base, and 5 bases stayed unmatched. CDR3 bases: TGTGCCAGCAGCTCCCCGGGACTAGGCCAAGAGACCCAGTACTTC. This encodes CASSSPGLGQETQYF.

The chain couples TRBV7-9 to TRBJ2-1; TRBD1 is a possible D gene (5 bases). The germline V gene encodes CDR1 SEHNR and CDR2 FQNEAQ (reference sequence). The CDR3 runs to 14 residues. The V end was cut by 10 bases, the J end by 8 bases, with 21 bases between. The CDR3, as DNA: TGTGCCACTAACAGGCTTTATAGGTACTATGAGCAGTTCTTC. Encoded protein: CATNRLYRYYEQFF.

Points on this clone: Distinct nucleotide sequences in the sample also encode this CDR3. The rearrangement joins TRBV19 to TRBJ1-1, with 9 bases fitting TRBD1. CDR3 length: 12 residues. Germline CDR1 reads LNHDA; CDR2 reads SQIVND (reference sequence). V lost 6 bases and J lost 5; bases outside the gene matches: 1. CDR3 in DNA: TGTGCCAGTAGGACAGGGGGAACTGAAGCTTTCTTT. Translated, it gives CASRTGGTEAFF.

J is TRBJ2-3 and V is TRBV5-1; TRBD2 aligns across 9 bases. Trimming at V came to 4 bases and at J to 4 bases, leaving 13 bases not matched to a gene. CDR1 is SGHRS, CDR2 YFSETQ, per germline. The CDR3 loop spans 17 amino acids. CDR3 amino acids: CASSPRGAGGPADTQYF. The CDR3, as DNA: TGCGCCAGCAGCCCACGAGGGGCGGGAGGGCCAGCAGATACGCAGTATTTT.

The J gene is TRBJ1-2, the V gene TRBV27, with 7 bases lining up with TRBD1. Per the germline V gene, CDR1 is MNHEY and CDR2 is SMNVEV (reference sequence). This CDR3 has 16 residues. V gave up 8 bases and J gave up 8 bases; unmatched junction bases: 20. The CDR3 is CASGRTGSEFREGYTF. CDR3 DNA: TGTGCCAGCGGACGGACAGGATCTGAGTTTAGGGAGGGCTACACCTTC.

This chain joins TRBV7-9 and TRBJ2-1, with D unclear. V lost 5 bases and J 1 base, leaving 12 bases between the germline ends. The germline V gene encodes CDR1 SEHNR and CDR2 FQNEAQ (reference sequence). This CDR3 region has 15 residues. CDR3 loop: CASSLEAHSYNEQFF. CDR3 nucleotides: TGTGCCAGCAGCCTCGAGGCACATTCCTACAATGAGCAGTTCTTC.

Only a few counts were recorded for this clone. The chain uses TRBV5-5 and TRBJ1-4; the match to TRBD1 covers 7 bases. The germline V gene has CDR1 SGHKS and CDR2 YYEKEE (reference sequence). The V and J ends lost 3 bases and 5 bases, in that order; junction bases with no gene match: 7. This CDR3 comprises 15 residues. CDR3 DNA: TGTGCCAGCAGCTCCAGGGGGTTGGGGAATGAAAAACTGTTTTTT. Translation gives CASSSRGLGNEKLFF.

The V and J genes are TRBV3-1 (or the pseudogene TRBV3-2) and TRBJ1-6, with 7 bases identical to TRBD1. Losses at the gene ends were 0 bases for V and 14 bases for J; bases not matched to a gene: 16. The CDR3 sequence is 17 residues long. Germline V CDR1 and CDR2: LGHDT, YNNKEL (reference sequence). CDR3 bases: TGTGCCAGCAGCCAAGAAGGAGGGACAGCCCTGCGGAGGACCCTCCACTTT. Translating it yields CASSQEGGTALRRTLHF.

DNA for the CDR3: TGTGCCTGGAGCGGGACTCGGTACGGTAATTCACCCCTCCACTTT. Translated: CAWSGTRYGNSPLHF. The chain carries TRBV30 and TRBJ1-6; D is perhaps TRBD1 (5 bases). CDR3 length: 15 residues. Germline-derived CDR1 and CDR2 are GTSNPN and SVGIG (reference sequence). Between the trimmed V and J ends, which lost 3 bases and 6 bases, there was a span of 15 bases.